This T cell receptor beta chain was sequenced in a study of PD-1 blockade in classical Hodgkin lymphoma. Broader study findings: Excluded were patients who started nivolumab under 1 year after ASCT, a group that had lower diversity. According to reports, newly diagnosed patients had lower baseline TCR diversity than healthy donors, and relapsed/refractory patients had lower baseline TCR diversity still.

Only in-frame clones appear in the TCRdb table, and some are missing; sequencing was by immunoSEQ multiplex PCR. Here the sample spans 37,000 or so clones, almost 90% being singletons. The germline gives CDR1 KGHSH, CDR2 LQKENI. The CDR3 runs 16 residues. Trimming cost V 3 bases and J 12 bases; bases outside gene matches: 16. Each patient experienced a relapse that followed autologous stem cell transplantation, and brentuximab vedotin exposure varied. Classifying best responses yielded complete response, partial response or progressive disease. Worth noting for this clone: The antigen is undetermined.

The gene calls are TRBV18 and TRBJ2-1; 8 bases line up with TRBD2. This clonotype was sampled from a human donor with classical Hodgkin lymphoma. The sample in question was peripheral blood mononuclear cells (PBMCs), obtained before the second cycle of nivolumab. The CDR3 protein is CASSPSMPGGPEGQFF. CDR3 coding DNA: TGTGCCAGCTCACCGTCTATGCCGGGAGGGCCCGAGGGGCAGTTCTTC.